These 23 T cell receptor beta chains were all obtained from the same sample, sequenced in a study of OX40 agonist ivuxolimab in advanced cancers. Using immunoSEQ multiplex PCR, the repertoire was profiled, and TCRdb retains in-frame clones only, with some absent. Of over 65,000 clones in the sample, approximately 83% were seen once. The sequenced sample was CD4+ or CD8+ T cells sorted from blood, obtained in a trial of the OX40 agonist ivuxolimab. These TCRs come from an adult with an advanced solid tumor such as melanoma, head and neck, liver or kidney cancer.

This clone was picked up one time. The chain has TRBV28 and TRBJ2-1, with a weak D call TRBD1 (6 bases). V shed 5 bases and J shed 3 bases, with 17 bases lying between them. The CDR3 has 16 residues. Per germline, CDR1 MDHEN and CDR2 SYDVKM. CDR3 in DNA: TGTGCCAGCAGTCCCTTTGTGGGGGCCCTCTACAATGAGCAGTTCTTC. It yields the protein CASSPFVGALYNEQFF.

The V and J genes are TRBV30 and TRBJ1-6; unclear D gene. The germline V gene encodes CDR1 GTSNPN and CDR2 SVGIG (reference sequence). Trimming stripped 3 bases from V and 10 bases from J, with 16 bases between. The CDR3 contains 14 residues. CDR3 residues: CAWRIWAPGSPLHF. The CDR3 DNA reads TGTGCCTGGAGAATCTGGGCCCCGGGGTCACCCCTCCACTTT.

This chain connects TRBV5-4 to TRBJ2-3; possibly TRBD2 for D (6 bases). The ends were cut back, 0 bases at V and 0 bases at J, with 14 bases in the middle. Germline V gene data show CDR1 as SGHNT and CDR2 as YYREEE (reference sequence). This CDR3 is built from 17 residues. CDR3 in DNA: TGTGCCAGCAGCTTGGAGGGTGGCGGGGCTAGCACAGATACGCAGTATTTT. Translation: CASSLEGGGASTDTQYF.

The chain recombines TRBV6-1 with TRBJ1-1, with a weak D call TRBD1 (5 bases). The CDR3 has 18 amino acids. Germline V gene sequence: CDR1 MNHNS, CDR2 SASEGT. The V end was cut by 2 bases, the J end by 1 base, with 20 bases between. In nucleotides, the CDR3 is TGTGCCAGCAGTGAAACCCCACGGTGGGGGGGGGAGAACACTGAAGCTTTCTTT. The encoded protein is CASSETPRWGGENTEAFF.

The chain is built from TRBV6-5 and TRBJ1-6; TRBD1 is a possible D gene (5 bases). CDR3 size: 14 residues. The germline V gene has CDR1 MNHEY and CDR2 SVGAGI. The ends were cut back, 6 bases at V and 5 bases at J, with 11 bases in the middle. DNA for the CDR3: TGTGCCAGCAGGCGGGACGGCCATAATTCACCCCTCCACTTT. Protein sequence: CASRRDGHNSPLHF.

J is TRBJ1-1 and V is TRBV28; D possibly corresponds to TRBD1 (6 bases). Germline V CDR1 and CDR2: MDHEN, SYDVKM. The CDR3 runs 14 residues. The V gene lost 3 bases and the J gene lost 6 bases, with 14 bases spanning the gap. The CDR3 region has the DNA TGTGCCAGCAGTTTCCGCAGGGGCTTTTCTGAAGCTTTCTTT. This gives the protein CASSFRRGFSEAFF. Full variable domain (rest looked up from reference TRBV28 and TRBJ1-1): DVKVTQSSRYLVKRTGEKVFLECVQDMDHENMFWYRQDPGLGLRLIYFSYDVKMKEKGDIPEGYSVSREKKERFSLILESASTNQTSMYLCASSFRRGFSEAFFGQGTRLTVV.

This clone has only one observation. V and J are TRBV5-1 and TRBJ2-1; possibly TRBD2 for D (5 bases). Trimming took off 0 bases at V and 6 bases at J, with 19 bases between the two ends. This CDR3 is built from 17 residues. In germline, CDR1 is SGHRS, CDR2 YFSETQ. As DNA, the CDR3 is TGCGCCAGCAGCTTGGTTCATCCGGACTCCCATCCCAATGAGCAGTTCTTC. Amino acid sequence: CASSLVHPDSHPNEQFF.

The chain carries TRBV10-3 and TRBJ1-2; 8 positions match TRBD1. CDR1 and CDR2 from the germline V gene are ENHRY and SYGVKD. This CDR3 is built from 15 residues. V lost 8 bases, J lost 2 bases, and 10 bases stayed unmatched. The CDR3 protein is CAIQGQATLNYGYTF. Written as DNA, the CDR3 is TGTGCCATCCAGGGACAGGCCACTTTAAACTATGGCTACACCTTC.

V gene TRBV19 combines with J gene TRBJ1-5, with a tentative D call TRBD1 (5 bases). The V and J ends lost 4 bases and 4 bases respectively, with 14 bases between them. This CDR3 region has 15 residues. Germline CDR1 reads LNHDA; CDR2 reads SQIVND (reference sequence). The CDR3 DNA sequence: TGTGCCAGTAGTACGGCAGGGCGTTGGAATCAGCCCCAGCATTTT. Translating it yields CASSTAGRWNQPQHF.

This rearrangement joins TRBV5-8 to TRBJ2-3, with D uncertain. CDR1 SGHTS and CDR2 YDEGEE come from the germline V gene. V was shortened by 0 bases and J by 3 bases, with 8 bases between the two germline ends. This CDR3 has 14 amino acids. CDR3 bases: TGTGCCAGCAGCTTGGGCGACGGAACAGATACGCAGTATTTT. Encoded protein: CASSLGDGTDTQYF.

V gene TRBV2 combines with J gene TRBJ2-7; tentative D call: TRBD2 (5 bases). CDR1 is SNHLY and CDR2 is FYNNEI in the germline V gene. There are 11 residues in the CDR3. The V end lost 8 bases, the J end lost 2 bases, and 7 bases lay between the germline ends. CDR3 residues: CASQRAYEQYF. The CDR3 DNA follows: TGTGCCAGCCAGAGGGCCTACGAGCAGTACTTC.

The J gene is TRBJ2-5, the V gene TRBV13; possibly TRBD1 for D (5 bases). Germline V gene sequence: CDR1 PRHDT, CDR2 FYEKMQ (reference sequence). This CDR3 has 14 amino acids. The V and J ends lost 5 bases and 4 bases respectively, with 14 bases between them. CDR3 loop: CASSPGHIRETQYF. The CDR3 DNA is TGTGCCAGCAGCCCTGGACATATCCGAGAGACCCAGTACTTC.

CDR3 in DNA: TGTGCCAGCAGTTTAACAGGAGGTCCCGGGGAGCTGTTTTTT. Translation: CASSLTGGPGELFF. The V gene is TRBV2, the J gene TRBJ2-2, with D perhaps TRBD1 or TRBD2 (5 bases each). CDR3 length: 14 amino acids. Germline V gene lookup returns CDR1 SNHLY and CDR2 FYNNEI. V lost 5 bases, J lost 6 bases, and 13 bases lay in between.

The chain uses TRBV2 and TRBJ2-2; no reliable D call. Trimming removed 2 bases from V and 2 bases from J, with 9 bases in between. The V gene's germline CDR1 is SNHLY and CDR2 FYNNEI. The CDR3 totals 15 residues. CDR3 sequence (DNA): TGTGCCAGCAGTGAATTCCCGGCAAACACCGGGGAGCTGTTTTTT. This translates into CASSEFPANTGELFF.

The chain has TRBV7-9 and TRBJ2-7; D possibly corresponds to TRBD2 (5 bases). Germline loops: CDR1 SEHNR, CDR2 FQNEAQ (reference sequence). V lost 1 base, J lost 11 bases, and 27 bases lay in between. This CDR3 comprises 17 residues. The CDR3 DNA follows: TGTGCCAGCAGCTTAGTGAGGCAGACGGGGTTGGAAATGCCTAAGTACTTC. Translation gives CASSLVRQTGLEMPKYF.

This clone was seen a few times. V gene TRBV5-1 combines with J gene TRBJ2-5; no clear D. V gave up 5 bases and J gave up 1 base, with 3 bases separating them. The CDR3 covers 11 residues. Germline lookup yields CDR1 SGHRS and CDR2 YFSETQ. DNA for the CDR3: TGCGCCAGCAGGGTCCAAGAGACCCAGTACTTC. Translated: CASRVQETQYF.

This chain connects TRBV7-8 to TRBJ1-4, with D hard to call. Germline V gene sequence: CDR1 SGHVS, CDR2 FQNEAQ. The CDR3 runs 16 residues. With 5 bases removed from V and 0 bases from J, the gap between germline ends came to 13 bases. The CDR3 reads CASSPWRGSTNEKLFF. The CDR3 DNA is TGTGCCAGCAGCCCTTGGCGCGGCTCAACTAATGAAAAACTGTTTTTT.

This clone is a singleton in its sample. The genes are TRBV4-1 and TRBJ2-5; 9 bases map to TRBD1. Per germline, CDR1 MGHRA and CDR2 YSYEKL. The CDR3 has 15 amino acids. The ends lost 4 bases at V and 5 bases at J; junction bases unmatched: 8. CDR3 loop: CASSLEQGASETQYF. The CDR3 DNA reads TGCGCCAGCAGCCTCGAACAGGGGGCGAGTGAGACCCAGTACTTC.

A few counts support this clone. The chain carries TRBV6-1 and TRBJ2-5, with D unclear. V lost 1 base to trimming and J lost 2 bases, with 14 bases between them. The germline gives CDR1 MNHNS, CDR2 SASEGT. The CDR3 runs 16 residues. CDR3: CASSEDLYGTQETQYF. In nucleotides, the CDR3 is TGTGCCAGCAGTGAAGATCTCTACGGAACACAAGAGACCCAGTACTTC.

J is TRBJ1-4 and V is TRBV2; D remains ambiguous. V gave up 2 bases and J gave up 8 bases, with 12 bases separating them. Germline CDR1 SNHLY, CDR2 FYNNEI. The CDR3 covers 14 residues. CDR3 sequence: CASSEMGIHEKLFF. The CDR3 bases are TGTGCCAGCAGTGAAATGGGGATTCACGAAAAACTGTTTTTT.

The V and J genes are TRBV25-1 and TRBJ2-7; either TRBD1 or TRBD2 may supply D (5 bases each). This CDR3 has 18 amino acids. V dropped 3 bases and J dropped 1 base, with 22 bases sitting between them. Germline V gene sequence: CDR1 MGHDK, CDR2 SYGVNS. CDR3 sequence (DNA): TGTGCCAGCAGTGAGGGATTTGAGGGGCCAGGGTTGTCCTACGAGCAGTACTTC. This codes for CASSEGFEGPGLSYEQYF.

The CDR3, as DNA: TGTGCCAGCAGCCCTGGGGGCGGGGGGGCCGCAGATACGCAGTATTTT. It specifies CASSPGGGGAADTQYF. This chain uses TRBV9 with TRBJ2-3; 9 bases align to TRBD2. The V and J ends lost 4 bases and 4 bases, in that order; junction bases with no gene match: 10. This CDR3 has 16 residues. Germline V gives CDR1 SGDLS, CDR2 YYNGEE. The variable domain in full, completed from reference TRBV9 and TRBJ2-3, reads DSGVTQTPKHLITATGQRVTLRCSPRSGDLSVYWYQQSLDQGLQFLIQYYNGEERAKGNILERFSAQQFPDLHSELNLSSLELGDSALYFCASSPGGGGAADTQYFGPGTRLTVL.

The V call is TRBV7-9, the J call TRBJ2-3; no reliable D call. Germline CDR1 reads SEHNR; CDR2 reads FQNEAQ (reference sequence). This CDR3 comprises 13 residues. Trimming took off 1 base at V and 1 base at J, with 3 bases between the two ends. CDR3 amino acids: CASSLDGTDTQYF. In DNA, the CDR3 is TGTGCCAGCAGCTTAGATGGCACAGATACGCAGTATTTT.